This T cell receptor beta chain derives from a study of blood T cells in healthy people across ages. For the study at large: About one barcoded beta molecule per two T cells came from capture by template switching.

Primed by a sample-barcoded 5' primer and a J-beta primer mix, a second PCR proceeded for about 6 to 11 cycles. Each CDR3 protein is one row after TCRdb ran MiXCR on the 5' RACE reads. Here the sample spans about 1.7 million distinct CDR3 sequences, 28% being singletons. CDR3 size: 14 residues. V was pared by 6 bases and J by 10 bases, with 18 bases between. What was sequenced was blood. The receptor was isolated from a woman in her 30s in good health. The chain recombines TRBV12-3 or TRBV12-4 with TRBJ1-4, with TRBD1 as a possible D gene (5 bases). CDR3 sequence (DNA): TGTGCCAGCAGGAGAGCGGGGGACGGGGGAAAACTGTTTTTT. The encoded protein is CASRRAGDGGKLFF.